This is a list of T cell receptor beta chains from one sample in a study of blood T cell repertoires in COVID-19. Some clones are missing from TCRdb's copy, which holds only in-frame ones; the method was immunoSEQ multiplex PCR. In the table there are a few hundred thousand clones, about 80% of which are singletons. Sequencing input: PBMCs or T cells enriched from blood (not recorded which). All receptors derive from a man aged 45-60 years who had recovered from COVID-19. CDR3s include the opening cysteine and the closing phenylalanine or tryptophan. The order of the fields is clone size, J gene, V gene, D gene, CDR3 DNA, CDR3 protein. D genes are given only for firm matches. For some rows the clone size is stated as once, few or many, or as a class when expanded; others skip it.

clone_size: once
j_call: TRBJ2-1
v_call: TRBV4-1
d_call: TRBD2
cdr3_nt: TGCGCCAGCAGCCAACTTAGCGGGGGCGTGGACGAGCAGTTCTTC
cdr3_aa: CASSQLSGGVDEQFF

clone_size: NA
j_call: TRBJ1-4
v_call: TRBV25-1
d_call: NA
cdr3_nt: TGTGCCAGCAGTGCGCAGGGGAGTGCGAGTGAAAAACTGTTTTTT
cdr3_aa: CASSAQGSASEKLFF

clone_size: NA
j_call: TRBJ2-3
v_call: TRBV7-8
d_call: NA
cdr3_nt: TGTGCCAGCAGCCTTACCCGAACGGTGGATACGCAGTATTTT
cdr3_aa: CASSLTRTVDTQYF

clone_size: NA
j_call: TRBJ2-4
v_call: TRBV5-1
d_call: NA
cdr3_nt: TGCGCCAGCACCTCTCGCGGGGCCAAAAACATTCAGTACTTC
cdr3_aa: CASTSRGAKNIQYF

clone_size: NA
j_call: TRBJ1-1
v_call: TRBV5-1
d_call: NA
cdr3_nt: TGCGCCAGCAGCCCGGGATCTTCGCTGGACACTGAAGCTTTCTTT
cdr3_aa: CASSPGSSLDTEAFF

clone_size: NA
j_call: TRBJ1-4
v_call: TRBV3-1/TRBV3-2
d_call: NA
cdr3_nt: TGTGCCAGCAGCCCTACCCCTCAGGTTACGTTTGAAAAACTGTTTTTT
cdr3_aa: CASSPTPQVTFEKLFF

clone_size: NA
j_call: TRBJ2-7
v_call: TRBV2
d_call: NA
cdr3_nt: TGTGCCAGCAGTGAAAGGTTATGGGGGGGCTCTAACGAGCAGTACTTC
cdr3_aa: CASSERLWGGSNEQYF

clone_size: NA
j_call: TRBJ1-2
v_call: TRBV5-1
d_call: NA
cdr3_nt: TGCGCCAGCAGCTTGGAGGGCCGGGACACCAACTATGGCTACACCTTC
cdr3_aa: CASSLEGRDTNYGYTF

clone_size: NA
j_call: TRBJ2-2
v_call: TRBV5-1
d_call: TRBD2
cdr3_nt: TGCGCCAGCGAAAAGACTAGCGGGGGGTTCGCGAACACCGGGGAGCTGTTTTTT
cdr3_aa: CASEKTSGGFANTGELFF

clone_size: NA
j_call: TRBJ2-1
v_call: TRBV5-4
d_call: NA
cdr3_nt: TGTGCCAGCACGCAGGGAAATGAGCAGTTCTTC
cdr3_aa: CASTQGNEQFF

clone_size: NA
j_call: TRBJ1-1
v_call: TRBV20-1
d_call: TRBD1
cdr3_nt: TGCAGTGCTAGTATGGACAGGGGGCCTATGAACACTGAAGCTTTCTTT
cdr3_aa: CSASMDRGPMNTEAFF

clone_size: NA
j_call: TRBJ2-2
v_call: TRBV24-1
d_call: NA
cdr3_nt: TGTGCCACCAGTGAACCCCCTTACGGAGGGGGCTTGCACACCGGGGAGCTGTTTTTT
cdr3_aa: CATSEPPYGGGLHTGELFF

clone_size: NA
j_call: TRBJ1-6
v_call: TRBV9
d_call: TRBD1
cdr3_nt: TGTGCCAGCAGCGTAGAGGCAGGGGGAGAATCACCCCTCCACTTT
cdr3_aa: CASSVEAGGESPLHF

clone_size: few
j_call: TRBJ2-7
v_call: TRBV7-3
d_call: NA
cdr3_nt: TGTGCCAGCAGCTTAACCGGGGAGAGCTCCTACGAGCAGTACTTC
cdr3_aa: CASSLTGESSYEQYF

clone_size: NA
j_call: TRBJ2-2
v_call: TRBV6-1
d_call: NA
cdr3_nt: TGTGCCAGCAGTGAATTTGGAGCCGGGGAGCTGTTTTTT
cdr3_aa: CASSEFGAGELFF

clone_size: NA
j_call: TRBJ2-2
v_call: TRBV9
d_call: NA
cdr3_nt: TGTGCCAAGCAGGGTATAATGAACACCGGGGAGCTGTTTTTT
cdr3_aa: CAKQGIMNTGELFF

clone_size: NA
j_call: TRBJ1-5
v_call: TRBV13
d_call: NA
cdr3_nt: TGTGCCAGCAGCTTACAGGGTCCCTCAGGCAATCAGCCCCAGCATTTT
cdr3_aa: CASSLQGPSGNQPQHF

clone_size: NA
j_call: TRBJ2-7
v_call: TRBV7-2
d_call: NA
cdr3_nt: TGTGCCAGCAGCGACAGAAACTCCTACGAGCAGTACTTC
cdr3_aa: CASSDRNSYEQYF

clone_size: NA
j_call: TRBJ2-7
v_call: TRBV7-9
d_call: NA
cdr3_nt: TGTGCCAGCAGCTCTAGGAAGGGCGGGACTCGTAGCTCCTACGAGCAGTACTTC
cdr3_aa: CASSSRKGGTRSSYEQYF

clone_size: NA
j_call: TRBJ2-1
v_call: TRBV29-1
d_call: TRBD2
cdr3_nt: TGCAGCGTTGAATCTAGCGGGAACACGAATGAGCAGTTCTTC
cdr3_aa: CSVESSGNTNEQFF

clone_size: NA
j_call: TRBJ2-7
v_call: TRBV29-1
d_call: NA
cdr3_nt: TGCAGCGTCCCAGAGCCCCCCCCGGGCTACGAGCAGTACTTC
cdr3_aa: CSVPEPPPGYEQYF

clone_size: NA
j_call: TRBJ1-1
v_call: TRBV19
d_call: NA
cdr3_nt: TGTGCCAGTAGTATAGAGGGCAGGGCGAACACTGAAGCTTTCTTT
cdr3_aa: CASSIEGRANTEAFF

clone_size: NA
j_call: TRBJ2-3
v_call: TRBV3-1/TRBV3-2
d_call: NA
cdr3_nt: TGTGCCAGCAGCCCCTGGCGGGGCGGCACAGATACGCAGTATTTT
cdr3_aa: CASSPWRGGTDTQYF

clone_size: NA
j_call: TRBJ1-5
v_call: TRBV7-8
d_call: TRBD1
cdr3_nt: TGTGCCAGCAGCTTATTGGGACAGGGTACGGGCAATCAGCCCCAGCATTTT
cdr3_aa: CASSLLGQGTGNQPQHF

clone_size: NA
j_call: TRBJ2-7
v_call: TRBV5-1
d_call: TRBD2
cdr3_nt: TGCGCCAGCAGCCCGTCTAGCGGGAGCTTCTACGAGCAGTACTTC
cdr3_aa: CASSPSSGSFYEQYF

clone_size: NA
j_call: TRBJ2-7
v_call: TRBV3-1/TRBV3-2
d_call: TRBD2
cdr3_nt: TGTGCCAGCAGTTCTATAGCGGGGGCTTACGAGCAGTACTTC
cdr3_aa: CASSSIAGAYEQYF

clone_size: NA
j_call: TRBJ2-5
v_call: TRBV3-1/TRBV3-2
d_call: NA
cdr3_nt: TGTGCCAGCAGCCAAGACCTTCGAGGCCTCAGGAGGGAGACCCAGTACTTC
cdr3_aa: CASSQDLRGLRRETQYF

clone_size: NA
j_call: TRBJ1-2
v_call: TRBV4-3
d_call: NA
cdr3_nt: TGCGCCAGCAGCCAAGATCCAGGGCCGCGGGGAGATGGCTACACCTTC
cdr3_aa: CASSQDPGPRGDGYTF

clone_size: NA
j_call: TRBJ1-5
v_call: TRBV19
d_call: TRBD1
cdr3_nt: TGTGCCAGTAGTTTCGGACAGGGGGGCAATCAGCCCCAGCATTTT
cdr3_aa: CASSFGQGGNQPQHF

clone_size: NA
j_call: TRBJ2-5
v_call: TRBV7-9
d_call: TRBD2
cdr3_nt: TGTGCCAGCAGCCCACGACTAGCCCAAGAGACCCAGTACTTC
cdr3_aa: CASSPRLAQETQYF

clone_size: NA
j_call: TRBJ2-1
v_call: TRBV9
d_call: NA
cdr3_nt: TGTGCCAGCAGCGATGGCCGATACAATGAGCAGTTCTTC
cdr3_aa: CASSDGRYNEQFF

clone_size: NA
j_call: TRBJ1-4
v_call: TRBV28
d_call: NA
cdr3_nt: TGTGCCAGCAGTCCATGGGGAGGTACTAATGAAAAACTGTTTTTT
cdr3_aa: CASSPWGGTNEKLFF

clone_size: NA
j_call: TRBJ2-3
v_call: TRBV14
d_call: NA
cdr3_nt: TGTGCCAGCAGCCAGGCAATCGGCCTGGCGGCGAATACGCAGTATTTT
cdr3_aa: CASSQAIGLAANTQYF

clone_size: NA
j_call: TRBJ1-5
v_call: TRBV5-1
d_call: TRBD1
cdr3_nt: TGCGCCAGCAGCTTGGCAGGGGGCGATCAGCCCCAGCATTTT
cdr3_aa: CASSLAGGDQPQHF

clone_size: NA
j_call: TRBJ1-5
v_call: TRBV4-2
d_call: NA
cdr3_nt: TGTGCCAGCAGCCAATTAGATTCGGATCAGCCCCAGCATTTT
cdr3_aa: CASSQLDSDQPQHF

clone_size: NA
j_call: TRBJ1-6
v_call: TRBV2
d_call: NA
cdr3_nt: TGTGCCAGCAGTACCCAGGGACTGAATAATTCACCCCTCCACTTT
cdr3_aa: CASSTQGLNNSPLHF

clone_size: NA
j_call: TRBJ2-7
v_call: TRBV18
d_call: TRBD2
cdr3_nt: TGTGCCAGCTCACCCGGACTAGCGGGATCGGGCGAGCAGTACTTC
cdr3_aa: CASSPGLAGSGEQYF

clone_size: NA
j_call: TRBJ2-5
v_call: TRBV4-1
d_call: NA
cdr3_nt: TGCGCCAGCTCCCGTCTGGGGGGGCGTCAAGAGACCCAGTACTTC
cdr3_aa: CASSRLGGRQETQYF

clone_size: NA
j_call: TRBJ1-1
v_call: TRBV3-1/TRBV3-2
d_call: NA
cdr3_nt: TGTGCCAGCAGCCAACGGGGGAGAACTGAAGCTTTCTTT
cdr3_aa: CASSQRGRTEAFF

clone_size: NA
j_call: TRBJ1-1
v_call: TRBV7-8
d_call: NA
cdr3_nt: TGTGCCAGCACCTTACGGGGGATTAACACTGAAGCTTTCTTT
cdr3_aa: CASTLRGINTEAFF

clone_size: NA
j_call: TRBJ1-3
v_call: TRBV7-2
d_call: NA
cdr3_nt: TGTGCCAGCAGCTTACAGGGTTCACCCTCTGGAAACACCATATATTTT
cdr3_aa: CASSLQGSPSGNTIYF

clone_size: NA
j_call: TRBJ2-1
v_call: TRBV14
d_call: TRBD2
cdr3_nt: TGTGCCAGCAGCCGCCCAGGGACTAGCGGGAGGTTTTCCTACAATGAGCAGTTCTTC
cdr3_aa: CASSRPGTSGRFSYNEQFF

clone_size: few
j_call: TRBJ1-3
v_call: TRBV10-3
d_call: NA
cdr3_nt: TGTGCCATCAGTGATCGGGGGGCTTCTGGAAACACCATATATTTT
cdr3_aa: CAISDRGASGNTIYF

clone_size: NA
j_call: TRBJ2-2
v_call: TRBV5-1
d_call: NA
cdr3_nt: TGCGCCAGCAGCCTCCGGGCCGGAGGGGACTTCGGGGAGCTGTTTTTT
cdr3_aa: CASSLRAGGDFGELFF

clone_size: once
j_call: TRBJ2-3
v_call: TRBV7-2
d_call: NA
cdr3_nt: TGTGCCAGCAGGAGGGCCGCAGATACGCAGTATTTT
cdr3_aa: CASRRAADTQYF

clone_size: NA
j_call: TRBJ1-1
v_call: TRBV9
d_call: NA
cdr3_nt: TGTGCCAGCAGCCTTTTTTTGAACACTGAAGCTTTCTTT
cdr3_aa: CASSLFLNTEAFF